This T cell receptor beta chain was sequenced for a study of Graves' ophthalmopathy and Graves' hyperthyroidism (dated by TCRdb to 2016 to 2019). About the full investigation: Peripheral blood was collected at initial diagnosis, prior to any treatment. Following sample collection, hyperthyroidism patients were given methimazole at a starting dose of 30 mg daily, and ophthalmopathy patients were given high-dose intravenous methylprednisolone. To explore V-J signatures that separate ophthalmopathy from hyperthyroidism, a discovery set of approximately 100 patients was enrolled, consisting of about 45 with ophthalmopathy and about 60 with stable hyperthyroidism. T-cell repertoires of thyroid tissue and blood were compared in about 6 hyperthyroidism patients. In total, approximately 130 blood samples were TCR-sequenced: fewer than 50 ophthalmopathy, 75 hyperthyroidism and 17 hyperthyroidism-to-ophthalmopathy patients. The independent validation cohort included about 19 hyperthyroidism patients plus 17 patients who later progressed from hyperthyroidism to ophthalmopathy. The study used TCR beta repertoire signatures to distinguish Graves' ophthalmopathy from Graves' hyperthyroidism and to predict progression to ophthalmopathy.

This clonotype was observed many times. Its antigen is unknown. There are no base qualities to consult, and no much larger clone falls within one base. The germline V gene gives CDR1 as SGHTA and CDR2 as FQGNSA. The junction shows trimming of 1 base on V and 4 bases on J, plus 10 bases between the germline ends. Including the terminal cysteine and phenylalanine, the CDR3 comprises 14 residues. The kept DNA is CDR3 alone, 42 bases in frame from the first base. The paper as a whole reports these results and caveats: In cross-validation, the 13-signature model distinguished ophthalmopathy from stable hyperthyroidism with around 86% sensitivity and 81% to 82% specificity, while in the test set the corresponding values were roughly 80% and 75%. In validation, the model predicted ophthalmopathy progression with more than 55% sensitivity and roughly 72% specificity; roughly 11 predicted patients were CT-confirmed with GO in a median of 6.5 months. No statistical method was used to set the sample size in advance, and the investigators knew which group each participant was assigned to. Among expanded thyroid clonotypes with frequency above 0.001, most also showed up in blood, which suggests that blood repertoires may reflect the thyroid immune response.

Patients with ophthalmopathy had moderately to severely active disease, with a Clinical Activity Score of 3 or more, a NOSPECS grade of 4 or more, and a disease duration of less than 3 months. Patients were excluded if they had other autoimmune diseases, uncontrolled infections, pregnancy or lactation. Diagnosis relied on clinical symptoms, serum thyroxine, TRAb, thyroid ultrasound and orbital computed tomography. Ficoll-Paque density gradient centrifugation was used to isolate PBMCs from about 10 ml of fresh peripheral blood. Total RNA was extracted using Trizol reagent, and RNA quality was checked on an Agilent 2100 Bioanalyzer. TCR beta CDR3 regions were amplified from RNA transcripts for repertoire sequencing. The first round of RT-PCR was done with HTBI primers and the Qiagen OneStep RT-PCR kit, and was followed by a second round of multiplex PCR, then size selection and purification. Libraries were sequenced on an Illumina HiSeq2000 using paired-end 100 bp reads. In the paper's pipeline: SOAPnuke was used for read processing, and reads with adapters, uncalled bases, a mean Phred below 15, or no exact constant-primer or identifier match were discarded. COPE v1.2.5 was used to merge the high-quality paired reads. Each unique nucleotide sequence was defined as a clonotype, and clonotypes were aligned to IMGT TRB V, D and J references with MiTCR v1.1. Only V-J combinations with frequency above 0.0001 were analysed, covering over 99% of repertoires. For each V-J combination, a TCR clonal expansion and chaos score was defined as the ratio of F50 clonal expansion to chaos observed in the TCRdist matrix. Welch's t-statistics and random forest were used to reduce the features to about 12 V-J combinations, which were then used as input to a naive Bayes classifier. The Morisita-Horn index was used to measure how similar the thyroid and blood repertoires were. TCRdb ran its own pipeline on the public reads, namely fastp trimming at Q25 and MiXCR clone calling, and kept in-frame beta chains. For every CDR3 protein sequence, its rows merge into one entry that carries the most common genes and DNA. The V and J calls and clone size come from TCRdb's table, not from the authors' own analysis. In all, the sample holds under 350,000 distinct CDR3 sequences, and 17% of those were seen once. In total, the top ten clones hold 12% of the sample.

Recombination joined TRBV7-2 with TRBJ1-1; TRBD1 is possibly the D segment (5 matching bases). The TCR was taken from an adult man with Graves' ophthalmopathy. The specimen sequenced was peripheral blood. The CDR3 corresponds to CASSLVPGPTEAFF. The sequence in DNA is TGTGCCAGCAGCTTAGTGCCAGGGCCCACTGAAGCTTTCTTT.